This TCR beta chain was captured in a study of healthy donors' naive CD4 and CD8 T cells. General observations from the study: Around 13% of CD4/CD8 propensity variance appeared explained by V, J and CDR3 charge.

CD4+CD8-CD45RO-CD45RA+ cells were naive CD4+; CD8+CD4-CD45RA+CD27bright cells were naive CD8+. Details on this clonotype: Its target is unknown.

TCR libraries were built from about 500 ng of total RNA by linear amplification. Via MiXCR, TCRdb re-called the reads, giving one row per CDR3 protein. The sample lists roughly 200,000 distinct CDR3 sequences; 65% to 75% were seen once. CDR1 and CDR2 from the germline V gene are MNHNS and SASEGT. V lost 3 bases and J lost 5, with 6 bases in between. This CDR3 has 12 amino acids. This sequence joins TRBV6-1 and TRBJ2-3; D is unresolved. The source of this sequence is a pool of human donors in good health; the sample pools cells from several healthy donors. Sequenced sample: naive CD4+ and CD8+ T cells sorted from blood, pooled from several donors. CDR3 nucleotides: TGTGCCAGCAGTGATTGGAGAGATACGCAGTATTTT. Protein product: CASSDWRDTQYF.